This entry lists 21 T cell receptor beta chains sequenced from one sample in a study of CD8 T cells in Susac syndrome. Reverse transcription of roughly 0.5 to 1 ug RNA used random hexamers. MiXCR, run by TCRdb on the immunoSEQ multiplex PCR reads, gives a single entry per CDR3 protein. The repertoire holds about 300,000 distinct CDR3 sequences, roughly 85% seen once, with around 0.22% in the top ten. Sequencing was done on a sample of CD8+ T cells from PBMCs. Every receptor here comes from a human donor with multiple sclerosis.

The table lists this clonotype with a count of one. The V and J genes are TRBV10-3 and TRBJ1-2, with D perhaps TRBD1 (6 bases). This CDR3 has 13 amino acids. The germline gives CDR1 ENHRY, CDR2 SYGVKD. Trimming took 8 bases from V and 4 from J, leaving 14 bases between them. CDR3 DNA sequence: TGTGCCATCGGGGACACAGGGTCCTATGGCTACACCTTC. Residues: CAIGDTGSYGYTF.

The gene calls are TRBV10-2 and TRBJ1-1; possible D gene TRBD1, 6 bases. V was shortened by 5 bases and J by 2 bases, with 15 bases between the two germline ends. The CDR3 consists of 15 residues. Per germline, CDR1 WSHSY and CDR2 SAAADI. CDR3: CASSTGQLDNTEAFF. In nucleotides, the CDR3 is TGCGCCAGCAGTACCGGACAGCTTGATAACACTGAAGCTTTCTTT.

This chain uses TRBV28 with TRBJ2-6; D is unresolved. In germline, CDR1 is MDHEN, CDR2 SYDVKM. Trimming removed 0 bases from V and 6 bases from J, with 12 bases in between. The CDR3 spans 16 residues. The CDR3 region is CASSLWVPPPANVLTF. DNA of the CDR3: TGTGCCAGCAGTTTATGGGTCCCCCCTCCGGCCAACGTCCTGACTTTC. The variable domain in full, with the rest retrieved from reference TRBV28 and TRBJ2-6, is DVKVTQSSRYLVKRTGEKVFLECVQDMDHENMFWYRQDPGLGLRLIYFSYDVKMKEKGDIPEGYSVSREKKERFSLILESASTNQTSMYLCASSLWVPPPANVLTFGAGSRLTVL.

The chain joins TRBV25-1 to TRBJ2-1, with D possibly called TRBD1 or TRBD2 (5 bases each). The CDR3 runs to 13 residues. Germline loops: CDR1 MGHDK, CDR2 SYGVNS. V lost 1 base, J lost 8 bases, and 9 bases lay in between. Here the CDR3 DNA reads TGTGCCAGCAGTGAATTGGGGGAAGATGAGCAGTTCTTC. Translated: CASSELGEDEQFF. Full variable domain (outside the CDR3, taken from reference TRBV25-1 and TRBJ2-1): EADIYQTPRYLVIGTGKKITLECSQTMGHDKMYWYQQDPGMELHLIHYSYGVNSTEKGDLSSESTVSRIRTEHFPLTLESARPSHTSQYLCASSELGEDEQFFGPGTRLTVL.

This sequence joins TRBV14 and TRBJ2-7; 12 positions agree with TRBD2. Losses at the gene ends were 1 base for V and 2 bases for J; bases not matched to a gene: 3. The CDR3 consists of 16 residues. Per the germline V gene, CDR1 is SGHDN and CDR2 is FVKESK. The CDR3 nucleotides read TGTGCCAGCAGCCAAGGAAGGACTAGCGGGGCCTACGAGCAGTACTTC. This translates into CASSQGRTSGAYEQYF.

CDR3 region: CASRSGGEYGYTF. The CDR3 DNA follows: TGTGCCAGCAGATCAGGGGGCGAATATGGCTACACCTTC. The rearrangement joins TRBV28 to TRBJ1-2; 8 bases line up with TRBD1. The ends lost 6 bases at V and 5 bases at J; junction bases unmatched: 5. From germline, CDR1 is MDHEN and CDR2 SYDVKM. This CDR3 has 13 amino acids.

This clonotype is a singleton in its sample. The chain links TRBV19 to TRBJ2-7, with D possibly TRBD1 on 6 matching bases. With 3 bases removed from V and 0 bases from J, the gap between germline ends came to 12 bases. This CDR3 is built from 15 residues. CDR1 LNHDA and CDR2 SQIVND come from the germline V gene (reference sequence). In DNA, the CDR3 is TGTGCCAGTAGTATGCGGACAGCTAGCTCCTACGAGCAGTACTTC. It encodes CASSMRTASSYEQYF.

This clonotype turned up a few times. The chain recombines TRBV25-1 with TRBJ2-1; D is unclear. Germline CDR1 is MGHDK and CDR2 is SYGVNS. The CDR3 is 11 residues long. V lost 5 bases and J lost 10, with 9 bases in between. The CDR3 DNA is TGTGCCAGCAGTCCCGGGTCCGAGCAGTTCTTC. It is translated as CASSPGSEQFF.

This clonotype was picked up one time. This chain connects TRBV28 to TRBJ2-1; 10 bases are a match to TRBD2. Germline V CDR1 and CDR2: MDHEN, SYDVKM. Trimming at V came to 1 base and at J to 10 bases, leaving 13 bases not matched to a gene. The CDR3 runs 17 residues. CDR3 protein: CASSLFWTSGDPGEQFF. CDR3 bases: TGTGCCAGCAGTTTATTCTGGACTAGCGGAGACCCCGGGGAGCAGTTCTTC.

V and J are TRBV20-1 and TRBJ1-6; D is unresolved. V gave up 0 bases and J gave up 14 bases, with 5 bases separating them. Germline V gene lookup returns CDR1 DFQATT and CDR2 SNEGSKA (reference sequence). The CDR3 covers 10 residues. Here the CDR3 reads CSARDWALHF. The DNA for the CDR3 is TGCAGTGCTAGAGATTGGGCCCTCCACTTT.

The rearrangement links TRBV7-9 to TRBJ2-1; D is undetermined. The CDR3 extends over 11 amino acids. V lost 9 bases and J 7 bases, leaving 10 bases between the germline ends. Per the germline V gene, CDR1 is SEHNR and CDR2 is FQNEAQ (reference sequence). The CDR3: CASEGLNEQFF. The CDR3 bases are TGTGCCAGTGAAGGCCTTAATGAGCAGTTCTTC.

The chain is built from TRBV5-6 and TRBJ2-7; D possibly uses TRBD1 or TRBD2 (5 bases each). Between the trimmed V and J ends, which lost 0 bases and 5 bases, there was a span of 18 bases. The CDR3 spans 16 residues. Germline lookup yields CDR1 SGHDT and CDR2 YYEEEE. CDR3 amino acids: CASSLGAPGPNHEQYF. DNA of the CDR3: TGTGCCAGCAGCTTGGGGGCTCCGGGACCAAACCACGAGCAGTACTTC.

The rearrangement links TRBV15 to TRBJ2-1, with 9 positions matching TRBD1. The CDR3 totals 18 residues. The germline CDR1 and CDR2 sequences are LNHNV and YYDKDF (reference sequence). J was trimmed by 1 base and V by 2 bases; bases with no gene match: 9. In DNA, the CDR3 is TGTGCCACCAGCAGACCTAATACAGGGGGCTTGTCCTACAATGAGCAGTTCTTC. As protein: CATSRPNTGGLSYNEQFF.

The chain combines TRBV30 with TRBJ2-2, with D unresolved. V was pared by 7 bases and J by 4 bases, with 7 bases between. The CDR3 is made up of 11 amino acids. Germline CDR1 reads GTSNPN; CDR2 reads SVGIG (reference sequence). CDR3 sequence: CAFHSTGELFF. CDR3 sequence (DNA): TGTGCCTTCCATTCCACCGGGGAGCTGTTTTTT. Looking up the rest from reference TRBV30 and TRBJ2-2 gives the full variable domain: SQTIHQWPATLVQPVGSPLSLECTVEGTSNPNLYWYRQAAGRGLQLLFYSVGIGQISSEVPQNLSASRPQDRQFILSSKKLLLSDSGFYLCAFHSTGELFFGEGSRLTVL.

The count of this clonotype is one. This chain joins TRBV20-1 and TRBJ2-7, with D possibly called TRBD1 or TRBD2 (5 bases each). The V end lost 0 bases, the J end lost 6 bases, and 15 bases lay between the germline ends. The germline V gene encodes CDR1 DFQATT and CDR2 SNEGSKA (reference sequence). The CDR3 contains 14 residues. CDR3 amino acids: CSAREPGTGPEQYF. DNA for the CDR3: TGCAGTGCTAGAGAGCCCGGGACCGGCCCCGAGCAGTACTTC.

The J gene is TRBJ2-1, the V gene TRBV3-1; the D gene is possibly TRBD2 (6 bases). V was shortened by 3 bases and J by 6 bases, with 15 bases between the two germline ends. The V gene's germline CDR1 is LGHDT and CDR2 YNNKEL (reference sequence). The CDR3 extends over 15 amino acids. The CDR3 reads CASSHELEGGNEQFF. DNA of the CDR3: TGTGCCAGCAGCCATGAGTTGGAGGGCGGCAATGAGCAGTTCTTC.

This clonotype was seen a few times. This chain uses TRBV6-5 with TRBJ2-5; 8 bases fit TRBD1. The CDR3 runs to 15 residues. The V and J ends lost 4 bases and 1 base, in that order; junction bases with no gene match: 5. Germline CDR1 is MNHEY and CDR2 is SVGAGI. CDR3 in amino acids: CASSFGTGSQETQYF. In nucleotides, the CDR3 is TGTGCCAGCAGTTTCGGGACAGGATCCCAAGAGACCCAGTACTTC.

The chain employs TRBV27 and TRBJ2-7, with D perhaps matching TRBD1 (6 bases). The CDR3 has 13 amino acids. V was cut by 6 bases and J by 2 bases, with 11 bases left in between. The germline CDR1 and CDR2 sequences are MNHEY and SMNVEV (reference sequence). CDR3 bases: TGTGCCAGCAGCCAACAGGGTCCCTACGAGCAGTACTTC. It specifies CASSQQGPYEQYF.

V and J are TRBV19 and TRBJ2-7; TRBD2 aligns across 7 bases. The CDR3 is 13 residues long. CDR1 and CDR2 from the germline V gene are LNHDA and SQIVND (reference sequence). The ends lost 10 bases at V and 2 bases at J; junction bases unmatched: 8. CDR3 nucleotide sequence: TGTGCCACCTCACCTAGCGGTCCCTACGAGCAGTACTTC. Residues: CATSPSGPYEQYF.

CDR3: CASSEYNGDNYEQYF. DNA of the CDR3: TGTGCCAGCAGTGAATATAATGGGGACAACTACGAGCAGTACTTC. The chain couples TRBV25-1 to TRBJ2-7; possibly TRBD1 for D (6 bases). This CDR3 has 15 amino acids. V lost 0 bases, J lost 3 bases, and 12 bases lay in between. Germline CDR1 MGHDK, CDR2 SYGVNS.

This clonotype was counted only a few times. The chain uses TRBV27 and TRBJ2-7; D is perhaps TRBD1 or TRBD2 (6 bases each). The CDR3 is made up of 14 amino acids. Trimming pared 4 bases from V and 7 bases from J, leaving 17 bases between. Germline loops: CDR1 MNHEY, CDR2 SMNVEV (reference sequence). The CDR3 protein is CASSSPGRGGEQYF. In nucleotides, the CDR3 is TGTGCCAGCAGTTCCCCCGGGAGAGGGGGAGAGCAGTACTTC.